This T cell receptor (beta chain) was profiled in a study of naive and memory T cell subsets (dated by TCRdb to the late 2010s). About the study as a whole: The study applied an open-source, UMI-based TCR alpha and beta sequencing pipeline to sorted naive and memory peripheral blood T cell subsets. The results of the functional CMV T cell responses matched the IgG serology results in every case. RNA was DNase-treated and reverse transcribed with TCR constant-region primers, mostly using SuperScript III.

This clonotype was found a few times. Its antigen remains unidentified. It has no much larger one-base neighbor in the sample; base qualities were not kept. The library relied on UMI-ligation and nested PCR. An equimolar mix of two oligonucleotides covering both TRBC1 and TRBC2 was used as the beta constant-region primer. A single-stranded oligonucleotide carrying the SP2 primer and a 12-nucleotide UMI was ligated to the 3' end of the cDNA by T4 RNA ligase 1. The ligated cDNA went through four rounds of PCR with nested alpha and beta constant-region primers together with the SP2 primer. Incubation of the ligation reaction lasted 20-24 hours at 16 degrees C. PCR2 was usually performed as a SYBR Green qPCR and halted at a preset threshold so that over-amplification would not occur. Apart from the first purification, every purification step used Agencourt AMPure XP magnetic beads. Libraries were quantified by Qubit and checked on a TapeStation, with a main peak expected near 650 bp. Sequencing of the pooled libraries was done on an Illumina MiSeq using v2 2x251 paired-end kits, which typically yielded roughly 0.9-2.1 million reads per sample. Each sample library was pooled at about 4.4 nM, and about 4.5-7% PhiX was included to improve cluster recognition. Regarding the original processing steps: FASTQ reads processed by Demultiplexor were assigned V and J genes by Decombinator through tag matching that tolerated a single base-pair mismatch. By using UMIs, Collapsinator corrected both sequencing errors and the frequency errors caused by PCR heterogeneity. TCRs were translated and CDR3s were extracted from the conserved cysteine to the FGXG phenylalanine by CDR3Translator, with non-productive sequences being flagged. Gini, Shannon entropy and inverse Simpson indices were computed after subsampling the repertoires to the same number of UMI-defined TCRs. Within the linear range, a power law was fitted by maximum likelihood to the distributions of clonotype abundance. On one naive CD8 sample, the pipeline and MIGEC gave similar UMI counts, unique TCR numbers and clonal distributions. One analysis removed from the naive repertoire any naive TCRs that were also present in any memory subset from the same donor. A set of some 7,000 CMV-associated CDR3 sequences, compiled from VDJdb and a published dataset, was used to search the repertoires. TCRdb redid the processing of the public reads, applying fastp at Q25 and MiXCR, and retained in-frame beta chains. Duplicate CDR3 protein sequences are folded into a single record with the most common DNA and genes. In this record, the V and J calls reflect TCRdb's handling and not the investigators' own analysis. This sample comprises 120,000 to 150,000 distinct CDR3 sequences, 15% to 20% of them detected only once. Around 0.14% of the sample belongs to the ten largest clones.

TCR alpha and beta chain libraries were amplified separately from the second PCR step onward. The CMV status of each donor was determined by measuring IFNgamma production from CD4+ T cells after fresh PBMCs had been stimulated overnight with CMV viral lysate. CD4 T cells were positively selected using Miltenyi beads, after which CD8 T cells were positively selected from the CD4-negative fraction. After staining for CD3, CD4, CD8, CD45RA, CD27 and a live/dead dye, cells were sorted on a BD Aria II into four subsets based on CD45RA and CD27. A few healthy volunteers provided blood, and the blood of each volunteer was split into CD4 and CD8 T cells and then into four differentiation subsets. Approximately 120 ml of peripheral blood was taken from each donor, and PBMC were separated by density-gradient centrifugation on Ficoll-Paque PLUS. Sorted cells were lysed in RLT buffer, and RNA was extracted with a Qiagen RNeasy kit and stored at -80°C.

Results and caveats for the whole study, not just this receptor: The repertoire findings for the naive and memory subsets could not be validated against a ground truth because none was available. Clonotypes were defined as single alpha or beta chain sequences, not paired alpha/beta receptors. RNA-based TCR counts may be influenced by expression changes linked to T cell activation and differentiation. In both CD4 and CD8 cells, going from naive through CM, EM and EMRA, the Gini index went up while Shannon and inverse Simpson diversity went down. A few larger clonotypes were present in naive repertoires, particularly the CD8 repertoires, and these clonotypes were possibly memory cells re-expressing CD45RA. TCR abundance followed a power law whose exponent differed between naive and memory subsets but was consistent across the three individuals. After error correction, only a single occurrence was seen for over 95% of naive TCR sequences, so much steeper abundance distributions were produced than in memory subsets.

The source of this sequence is a human donor in good health. Sequenced material: naive CD4+ T cells from blood. Reading the label with the study, this specimen's cell subset or site is: naive T cells, CD45RA high CD27+.

The CDR3 has the sequence CASSTGAQYEQYF. The DNA sequence follows: TGTGCCAGCAGTACAGGGGCCCAGTACGAGCAGTACTTC. Recombination linked TRBV28 to TRBJ2-7, and 7 junction bases match TRBD1. Spanning cysteine to phenylalanine, the CDR3 consists of 13 amino acids. Only the CDR3 DNA is retained, 39 bases long and in frame from the first base. The V end gives up 5 bases and the J end 4 bases, leaving 5 bases in the junction not matched to a gene. Sequences MDHEN (CDR1) and SYDVKM (CDR2) are obtained from the germline V gene.